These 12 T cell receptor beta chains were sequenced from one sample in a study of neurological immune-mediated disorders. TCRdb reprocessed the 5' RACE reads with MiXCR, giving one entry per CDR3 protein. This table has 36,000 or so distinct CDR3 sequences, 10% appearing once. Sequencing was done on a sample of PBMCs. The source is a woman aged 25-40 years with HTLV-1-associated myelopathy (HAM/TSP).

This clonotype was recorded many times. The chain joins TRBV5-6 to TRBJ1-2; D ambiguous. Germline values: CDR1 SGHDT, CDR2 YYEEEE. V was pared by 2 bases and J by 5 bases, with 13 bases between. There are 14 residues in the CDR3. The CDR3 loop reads CASSLGRQIYGYTF. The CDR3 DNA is TGTGCCAGCAGCTTAGGCCGCCAGATATATGGCTACACCTTC.

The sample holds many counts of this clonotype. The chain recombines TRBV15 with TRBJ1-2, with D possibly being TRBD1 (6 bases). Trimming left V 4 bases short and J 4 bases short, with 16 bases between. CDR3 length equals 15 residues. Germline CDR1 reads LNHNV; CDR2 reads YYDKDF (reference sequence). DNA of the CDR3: TGTGCCACCAGCAACCCAGGGGCCTTTAGCTATGGCTACACCTTC. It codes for CATSNPGAFSYGYTF. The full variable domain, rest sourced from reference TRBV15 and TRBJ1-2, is DAMVIQNPRYQVTQFGKPVTLSCSQTLNHNVMYWYQQKSSQAPKLLFHYYDKDFNNEADTPDNFQSRRPNTSFCFLDIRSPGLGDTAMYLCATSNPGAFSYGYTFGSGTRLTVV.

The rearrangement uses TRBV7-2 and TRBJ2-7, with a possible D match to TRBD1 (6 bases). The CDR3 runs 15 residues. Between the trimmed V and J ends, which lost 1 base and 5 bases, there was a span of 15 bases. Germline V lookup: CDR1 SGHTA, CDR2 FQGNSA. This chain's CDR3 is CASSLVEQGSDEQYF. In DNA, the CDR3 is TGTGCCAGCAGCTTAGTGGAACAGGGTTCCGACGAGCAGTACTTC.

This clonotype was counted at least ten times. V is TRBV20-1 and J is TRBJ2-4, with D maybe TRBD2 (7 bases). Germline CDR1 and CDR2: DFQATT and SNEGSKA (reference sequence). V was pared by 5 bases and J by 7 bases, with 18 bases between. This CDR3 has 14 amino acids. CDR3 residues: CSAPRGGVENIQYF. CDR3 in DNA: TGCAGTGCTCCGCGAGGGGGGGTGGAGAACATTCAGTACTTC.

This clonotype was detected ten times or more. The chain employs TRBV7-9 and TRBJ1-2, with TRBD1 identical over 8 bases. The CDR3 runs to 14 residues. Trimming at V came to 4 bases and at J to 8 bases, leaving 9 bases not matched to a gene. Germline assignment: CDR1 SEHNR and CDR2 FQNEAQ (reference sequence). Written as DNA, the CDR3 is TGTGCCAGCAGCTATTCGACAGGGGTGAACGGCTACACCTTC. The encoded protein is CASSYSTGVNGYTF.

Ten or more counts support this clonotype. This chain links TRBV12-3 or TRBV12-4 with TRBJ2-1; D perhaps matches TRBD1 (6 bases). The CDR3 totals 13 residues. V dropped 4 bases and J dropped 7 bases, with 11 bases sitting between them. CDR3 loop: CASSSRQGNEQFF. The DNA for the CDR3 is TGTGCCAGCAGTTCCCGCCAGGGGAATGAGCAGTTCTTC.

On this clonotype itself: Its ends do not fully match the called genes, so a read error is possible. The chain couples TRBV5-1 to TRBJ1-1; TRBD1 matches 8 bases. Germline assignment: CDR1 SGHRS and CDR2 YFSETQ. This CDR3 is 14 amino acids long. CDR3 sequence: CASSDRDRYTVAIF. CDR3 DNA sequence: TGCGCCAGCAGCGACCGGGACAGGTACACTGTAGCTATCTTT.

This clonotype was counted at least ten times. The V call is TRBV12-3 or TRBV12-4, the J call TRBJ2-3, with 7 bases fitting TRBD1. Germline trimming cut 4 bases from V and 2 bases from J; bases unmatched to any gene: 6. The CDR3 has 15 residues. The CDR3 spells CASSSWDSSTDTQYF. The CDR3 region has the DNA TGTGCCAGCAGTTCTTGGGACAGTTCCACAGATACGCAGTATTTT.

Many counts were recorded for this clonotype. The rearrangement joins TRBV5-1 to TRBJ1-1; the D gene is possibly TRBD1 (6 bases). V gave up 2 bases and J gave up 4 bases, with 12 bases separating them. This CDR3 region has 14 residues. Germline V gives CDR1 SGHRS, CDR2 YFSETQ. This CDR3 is CASSLQGGPTEAFF. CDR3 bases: TGCGCCAGCAGCTTACAGGGTGGTCCCACTGAAGCTTTCTTT.

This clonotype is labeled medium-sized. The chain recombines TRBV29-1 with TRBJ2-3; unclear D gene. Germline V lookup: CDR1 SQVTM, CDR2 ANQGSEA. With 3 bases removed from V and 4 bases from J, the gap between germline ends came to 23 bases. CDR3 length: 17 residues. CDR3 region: CSVDYRPNLRHADTQYF. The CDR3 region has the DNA TGCAGCGTTGATTACCGACCTAACCTCAGGCATGCAGATACGCAGTATTTT.

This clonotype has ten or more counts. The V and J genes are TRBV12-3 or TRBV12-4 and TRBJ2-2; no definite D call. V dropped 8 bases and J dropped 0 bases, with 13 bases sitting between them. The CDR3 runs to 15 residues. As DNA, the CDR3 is TGTGCCAGCTTCCGAGTTCTACCGAACACCGGGGAGCTGTTTTTT. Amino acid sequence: CASFRVLPNTGELFF.

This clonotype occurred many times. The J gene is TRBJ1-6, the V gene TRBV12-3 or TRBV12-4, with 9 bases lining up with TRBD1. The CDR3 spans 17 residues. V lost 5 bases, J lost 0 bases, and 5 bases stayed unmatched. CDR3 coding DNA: TGTGCCAGCAGTCCGGGGACAGGGAGCTCCTATAATTCACCCCTCCACTTT. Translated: CASSPGTGSSYNSPLHF.